A single sample gave rise to the 23 T cell receptor beta chains below, sequenced in a study of identical twins. Each CDR3 protein is one row after TCRdb ran MiXCR on the 5' RACE reads. The sample records 1.5 million to 2 million distinct CDR3 sequences, about 32% being singletons. The source material was cord blood. The receptors stem from a newborn girl in good health.

As concerns this clonotype: The junction departs from germline at one end; a sequencing error may be responsible. The chain couples TRBV20-1 to TRBJ2-1, with D possibly being TRBD2 (6 bases). CDR3 size: 11 residues. The germline V gene has CDR1 DFQATT and CDR2 SNEGSKA (reference sequence). CDR3 sequence: CSAPDYLEQLF. Here the CDR3 DNA reads TGCAGTGCTCCGGACTATCTTGAGCAGTTATTC.

This clonotype was seen a single time. This chain connects TRBV7-2 to TRBJ1-1; D may be TRBD1 (6 bases). The length of the CDR3 is 15 residues. Trimming removed 0 bases from V and 4 bases from J, with 12 bases in between. CDR1 and CDR2 (germline): SGHTA, FQGNSA. The CDR3 bases are TGTGCCAGCAGCTTAGCTTCAGGGGAGGGCACTGAAGCTTTCTTT. It encodes CASSLASGEGTEAFF.

This clonotype was detected a few times. DNA of the CDR3: TGTGCCAGCAGGGGAACGGGACAGGGGAAGTCCTACGAGCAGTACTTC. Its translation: CASRGTGQGKSYEQYF. The chain is built from TRBV28 and TRBJ2-7; 10 bases match TRBD1. V dropped 6 bases and J dropped 1; count of bases not matched to a gene: 9. The CDR3 contains 16 residues. Looked up from germline, CDR1 is MDHEN and CDR2 is SYDVKM.

This clonotype occurred a few times. The chain uses TRBV25-1 and TRBJ2-1, with D maybe TRBD2 (6 bases). Germline V lookup: CDR1 MGHDK, CDR2 SYGVNS. V lost 4 bases and J lost 6, with 10 bases in between. CDR3 length equals 13 residues. CDR3 protein: CASSGRAGNEQFF. DNA for the CDR3: TGTGCCAGCAGTGGGAGGGCCGGCAATGAGCAGTTCTTC.

This clonotype was seen more than once but under ten times. The chain recombines TRBV7-9 with TRBJ2-7; TRBD1 aligns across 11 bases. The germline V gene has CDR1 SEHNR and CDR2 FQNEAQ (reference sequence). The trim removed 6 bases at V and 5 bases at J, leaving 9 bases unmatched. CDR3 size: 15 residues. Here the CDR3 reads CASRHRTGGPHEQYF. For the CDR3, the DNA is TGTGCCAGCAGACATAGGACAGGGGGCCCCCACGAGCAGTACTTC.

Ten or more counts support this clonotype. V gene TRBV7-9 combines with J gene TRBJ2-1; TRBD2 matches at 10 bases. The CDR3 spans 16 residues. After removal of 0 bases from V and 2 bases from J, the junction contained 1 base not matched to a gene. The germline CDR1 and CDR2 sequences are SEHNR and FQNEAQ (reference sequence). CDR3 region: CASSLALAGAYNEQFF. CDR3 in DNA: TGTGCCAGCAGCTTAGCTCTAGCGGGAGCCTACAATGAGCAGTTCTTC.

The V call is TRBV15, the J call TRBJ1-5; D not certain. V lost 3 bases and J lost 13, with 10 bases in between. This CDR3 is built from 11 residues. Per germline, CDR1 LNHNV and CDR2 YYDKDF (reference sequence). CDR3 coding DNA: TGTGCCACCAGCAGGCGTGGACGGCAGCATTTT. Protein product: CATSRRGRQHF. The variable domain in full, completed from reference TRBV15 and TRBJ1-5, reads DAMVIQNPRYQVTQFGKPVTLSCSQTLNHNVMYWYQQKSSQAPKLLFHYYDKDFNNEADTPDNFQSRRPNTSFCFLDIRSPGLGDTAMYLCATSRRGRQHFGDGTRLSIL.

A remark on this clonotype: Without the conserved terminal phenylalanine or tryptophan, this CDR3 likely stems from a read error. The DNA is left out, because the CDR3 cannot be placed on it with certainty; the CDR3 is given as TCRdb lists it. This chain links TRBV12-3 or TRBV12-4 with TRBJ2-3; whether TRBD2, the table's D call, matches the DNA was not checked. Ends included, the CDR3 has 15 residues. This chain's CDR3 is CASSFVLAGSDVEYS.

As for this clonotype: Being one base from a much bigger clone, this may be a read error. The J gene is TRBJ2-4, the V gene TRBV12-3 or TRBV12-4; D may be TRBD2 (6 bases). The CDR3 covers 17 residues. This CDR3 is CASSLAPGGVAKNLQYF. CDR3 in DNA: TGTGCCAGCAGTTTAGCGCCCGGGGGAGTAGCCAAAAACCTTCAGTACTTC.

The rearrangement uses TRBV13 and TRBJ2-1; 8 bases align to TRBD1. The V gene's germline CDR1 is PRHDT and CDR2 FYEKMQ (reference sequence). The CDR3 loop spans 17 amino acids. V shed 0 bases, J shed 3 bases, and the junction held 7 bases outside the gene matches. CDR3 region: CASSLGTGVPLYNEQFF. CDR3 nucleotides: TGTGCCAGCAGCTTAGGGACAGGGGTCCCCCTCTACAATGAGCAGTTCTTC.

The chain links TRBV20-1 to TRBJ2-1; 8 bases fit TRBD2. The CDR3 covers 15 residues. V lost 0 bases, J lost 3 bases, and 4 bases stayed unmatched. The germline V gene encodes CDR1 DFQATT and CDR2 SNEGSKA (reference sequence). For the CDR3, the DNA is TGCAGTGCTAGAGAACCCGGGACTAGCTACAATGAGCAGTTCTTC. Its translation is CSAREPGTSYNEQFF.

The V and J genes are TRBV20-1 and TRBJ1-1; D gene uncertain. Germline V gives CDR1 DFQATT, CDR2 SNEGSKA (reference sequence). V lost 4 bases and J lost 5, with 8 bases in between. CDR3 length: 11 residues. The DNA for the CDR3 is TGCAGTGCTATGGAAGGGACTGAAGCTTTCTTT. This gives the protein CSAMEGTEAFF.

The chain recombines TRBV15 with TRBJ2-5; D gene uncertain. The CDR3 loop spans 16 amino acids. V gave up 0 bases and J gave up 11 bases, with 22 bases separating them. Germline V lookup: CDR1 LNHNV, CDR2 YYDKDF (reference sequence). CDR3 region: CATSRERMMTYNEQYF. In nucleotides, the CDR3 is TGTGCCACCAGCAGAGAAAGGATGATGACTTACAATGAGCAGTACTTC. Looking up the rest from reference TRBV15 and TRBJ2-5 gives the full variable domain: DAMVIQNPRYQVTQFGKPVTLSCSQTLNHNVMYWYQQKSSQAPKLLFHYYDKDFNNEADTPDNFQSRRPNTSFCFLDIRSPGLGDTAMYLCATSRERMMTYNEQYFGPGTRLLVL.

The table lists this clonotype with a few counts. The chain joins TRBV10-3 to TRBJ1-1; weak D call: TRBD1 (5 bases). The CDR3 length is 14 residues. In germline, CDR1 is ENHRY, CDR2 SYGVKD. Between the trimmed V and J ends, which lost 5 bases and 6 bases, there was a span of 16 bases. CDR3: CAISNARVISEAFF. In DNA, the CDR3 is TGTGCCATCAGTAACGCCAGGGTTATATCTGAAGCTTTCTTT.

The V and J genes are TRBV6-1 and TRBJ2-1; 9 nucleotides line up with TRBD2. The V gene's germline CDR1 is MNHNS and CDR2 SASEGT. This CDR3 spans 16 amino acids. The J segment lost 4 bases and the V segment lost 7 bases, leaving 11 bases of the junction unmatched. CDR3 sequence (DNA): TGTGCCAGCACCCGAAGTGGGACTAGCCCATACAATGAGCAGTTCTTC. Its protein is CASTRSGTSPYNEQFF.

The gene calls are TRBV20-1 and TRBJ1-1; D perhaps matches TRBD1 (5 bases). CDR3 length: 12 amino acids. With 4 bases removed from V and 5 bases from J, the gap between germline ends came to 11 bases. Germline assignment: CDR1 DFQATT and CDR2 SNEGSKA (reference sequence). The chain's CDR3 is CSATGRWTEAFF. DNA for the CDR3: TGCAGTGCTACAGGGAGATGGACTGAAGCTTTCTTT.

Only a few counts were recorded for this clonotype. The CDR3 bases are TGTGCCAGCAGCAAAGCATGGCCCCAAGAGACCCAGTACTTC. It translates to CASSKAWPQETQYF. The genes are TRBV21-1 and TRBJ2-5. TRBV21-1 is termed a pseudogene. The CDR3 has 14 residues.

This clonotype appeared a few times. J is TRBJ2-3 and V is TRBV29-1; TRBD2 matches at 9 bases. Germline V lookup: CDR1 SQVTM, CDR2 ANQGSEA. CDR3 length: 15 residues. The junction had 7 bases not matched to a gene; V was cut back by 4 bases and J by 2 bases. This CDR3 reads CSVVKAGGYTDTQYF. CDR3 in DNA: TGCAGCGTTGTAAAAGCGGGGGGCTACACAGATACGCAGTATTTT.

This clonotype showed up just a few times. The chain joins TRBV5-1 to TRBJ2-3, with 7 bases lining up with TRBD2. Germline V gene data show CDR1 as SGHRS and CDR2 as YFSETQ. This CDR3 spans 15 amino acids. V gave up 0 bases and J gave up 6 bases; unmatched junction bases: 7. The CDR3 spells CASSLGGLPVDTQYF. CDR3 sequence (DNA): TGCGCCAGCAGCTTGGGGGGACTACCGGTGGATACGCAGTATTTT.

This clonotype appeared a few times. The chain recombines TRBV7-2 with TRBJ2-3; tentative D call: TRBD2 (6 bases). The CDR3 has 15 amino acids. Trimming took off 4 bases at V and 0 bases at J, with 11 bases between the two ends. Per germline, CDR1 SGHTA and CDR2 FQGNSA. The CDR3 region has the DNA TGTGCCAGCAGCTCCTACGGGACTAGCACAGATACGCAGTATTTT. Its translation: CASSSYGTSTDTQYF.

There are many counts of this clonotype. The chain recombines TRBV5-1 with TRBJ2-7, with 7 bases lining up with TRBD1. Germline values: CDR1 SGHRS, CDR2 YFSETQ. Trimming cost V 4 bases and J 0 bases; bases outside gene matches: 13. The CDR3 extends over 17 amino acids. The CDR3 DNA reads as TGCGCCAGCAGCCAACGACAGGGAGATTTGGGCTCCTACGAGCAGTACTTC. Translation: CASSQRQGDLGSYEQYF.

V is TRBV7-9 and J is TRBJ1-4, with D perhaps TRBD1 (6 bases). The CDR3 runs to 15 residues. Trimming removed 2 bases from V and 7 bases from J, with 14 bases in between. Germline V lookup: CDR1 SEHNR, CDR2 FQNEAQ (reference sequence). This CDR3 is CASSLSLGGFEKLFF. The CDR3 DNA reads as TGTGCCAGCAGCTTATCGTTAGGGGGATTTGAAAAACTGTTTTTT.

The sample holds a few counts of this clonotype. The genes are TRBV20-1 and TRBJ2-1; a weak D match, TRBD2 (5 bases). V dropped 1 base and J dropped 2 bases, with 9 bases sitting between them. CDR1 is DFQATT, CDR2 SNEGSKA, per germline (reference sequence). The CDR3 covers 14 residues. The CDR3 bases are TGCAGTGCTAGAGCGGGATTTACCTACAATGAGCAGTTCTTC. Residues: CSARAGFTYNEQFF.